One and the same sample provided the 14 T cell receptor beta chains below, sequenced in a study of CD8+ T cells in alopecia areata. The treatment: oral pan-JAK inhibitor, 5-10 mg twice daily. Extracted RNA was reverse transcribed into cDNA, the sequencing template. Clones were sequenced by immunoSEQ multiplex PCR, and TCRdb holds only the in-frame ones, with some missing. Of about 150,000 clones in the sample, 54% are singletons; the top ten hold about 16%. The starting material was CD8+ T cells sorted from blood, obtained at week 4, from a patient treated with tofacitinib. The receptors here all came from a human donor with alopecia areata.

CDR3 bases: TGTGCCAGCAGGTCCCAGAGTTACGAGCAGTACTTC. Its protein is CASRSQSYEQYF. V and J are TRBV27 and TRBJ2-7; D call uncertain. Germline V CDR1 and CDR2: MNHEY, SMNVEV (reference sequence). V was shortened by 6 bases and J by 4 bases, with 10 bases between the two germline ends. CDR3 size: 12 residues.

The V call is TRBV6-5, the J call TRBJ2-1; 10 bases match TRBD1. This CDR3 has 15 residues. Germline values: CDR1 MNHEY, CDR2 SVGAGI. The junction had 12 bases not matched to a gene; V was cut back by 7 bases and J by 9 bases. CDR3 in amino acids: CASTSGDRGLGEQFF. CDR3 nucleotides: TGTGCCAGCACTTCCGGGGACAGGGGCCTTGGTGAGCAGTTCTTC.

This clone was observed a single time. The chain couples TRBV4-1 to TRBJ1-1; D is possibly TRBD1 (6 bases). Trimming left V 1 base short and J 4 bases short, with 13 bases between. The germline V gene has CDR1 MGHRA and CDR2 YSYEKL. The CDR3 contains 15 residues. CDR3 loop: CASSQGWGQITEAFF. The CDR3 DNA is TGCGCCAGCAGCCAAGGGTGGGGGCAGATCACTGAAGCTTTCTTT.

This clone was counted a few times. This chain uses TRBV4-2 with TRBJ2-5; 11 bases agree with TRBD2. With 3 bases clipped from V and 5 bases from J, the junction kept 11 bases outside the gene matches. The germline gives CDR1 LGHNA, CDR2 YNFKEQ. This CDR3 has 17 residues. CDR3 nucleotide sequence: TGTGCCAGCAGCCACCTGAGTAGCGGGGGGGCCTTTGAGACCCAGTACTTC. This encodes CASSHLSSGGAFETQYF.

The chain joins TRBV6-5 to TRBJ2-3, with 11 bases aligning to TRBD2. The CDR3 loop spans 16 amino acids. V trimming: 2 bases; J trimming: 6 bases; junction bases outside the gene matches: 7. Germline assignment: CDR1 MNHEY and CDR2 SVGAGI. This chain's CDR3 is CASSYELAGGLDTQYF. CDR3 in DNA: TGTGCCAGCAGTTACGAGCTAGCGGGGGGCTTGGATACGCAGTATTTT.

The chain uses TRBV4-1 and TRBJ1-1; D unclear. CDR1 and CDR2 (germline): MGHRA, YSYEKL. Trimming stripped 4 bases from V and 4 bases from J, with 10 bases between. The CDR3 has 13 amino acids. The CDR3 DNA reads TGCGCCAGCAGCCTCGGTATAGGCACTGAAGCTTTCTTT. It yields the protein CASSLGIGTEAFF.

This chain uses TRBV29-1 with TRBJ2-7; TRBD1 is a possible D gene (6 bases). This CDR3 region has 13 residues. Germline values: CDR1 SQVTM, CDR2 ANQGSEA. The V gene lost 6 bases and the J gene lost 4 bases, with 16 bases spanning the gap. The CDR3 sequence: CSVGRDTIYEQYF. The CDR3 nucleotides are TGCAGCGTAGGACGGGACACTATTTACGAGCAGTACTTC.

The V gene is TRBV19, the J gene TRBJ1-5; D unresolved. The CDR3 covers 17 residues. Germline V lookup: CDR1 LNHDA, CDR2 SQIVND (reference sequence). Between the trimmed V and J ends, which lost 3 bases and 0 bases, there was a span of 15 bases. The CDR3 DNA reads TGTGCCAGTAGTATCGGACGGAGTCTGATTAGCAATCAGCCCCAGCATTTT. Translation: CASSIGRSLISNQPQHF.

This clone was detected a few times. This sequence joins TRBV7-9 and TRBJ2-1; D not resolved. V was pared by 3 bases and J by 7 bases, with 7 bases between. Germline CDR1 is SEHNR and CDR2 is FQNEAQ (reference sequence). The CDR3 extends over 12 amino acids. The CDR3 is CASSFWANEQFF. CDR3 in DNA: TGTGCCAGCAGCTTCTGGGCGAATGAGCAGTTCTTC.

This chain uses TRBV5-1 with TRBJ2-1; possible D gene TRBD1, 5 bases. V was trimmed by 7 bases and J by 9 bases, leaving 44 bases between them. CDR3 length equals 22 residues. The V gene's germline CDR1 is SGHRS and CDR2 YFSETQ. The CDR3 DNA reads TGCGCCAGCGACATTTCGGGCAGGGATGGGTGTAATAGAGCGTTGGTCTTTTGTGAGCAGTTCTTC. Translated, it gives CASDISGRDGCNRALVFCEQFF.

This sequence joins TRBV5-1 and TRBJ2-7; 9 nucleotides align to TRBD1. Germline values: CDR1 SGHRS, CDR2 YFSETQ. CDR3 length equals 14 residues. V shed 3 bases and J 2 bases; nucleotides not matched to a gene: 3. The DNA of the CDR3 is TGCGCCAGCAGCTGGGGACAGGGACCCTACGAGCAGTACTTC. Translation gives CASSWGQGPYEQYF.

The chain couples TRBV6-4 to TRBJ2-3, with D tentatively TRBD1 (7 bases). The V gene's germline CDR1 is MRHNA and CDR2 SNTAGT. V was cut by 2 bases and J by 0 bases, with 12 bases left in between. CDR3 length: 16 amino acids. The CDR3 DNA sequence: TGTGCCAGCAGTGACACACAGGGGAGGAGCACAGATACGCAGTATTTT. Translating gives CASSDTQGRSTDTQYF.

This clone was recorded a few times. The chain employs TRBV7-3 and TRBJ2-2; TRBD1 aligns across 8 bases. After removal of 5 bases from V and 7 bases from J, the junction contained 6 bases not matched to a gene. The CDR3 runs 14 residues. Germline V gives CDR1 SGHTA, CDR2 FQGTGA. The chain's CDR3 is CASSAPGTGGELFF. The CDR3 DNA follows: TGTGCCAGCAGCGCCCCAGGGACAGGCGGGGAGCTGTTTTTT. The full variable domain, its missing parts supplied by reference TRBV7-3 and TRBJ2-2, is GAGVSQTPSNKVTEKGKYVELRCDPISGHTALYWYRQSLGQGPEFLIYFQGTGAADDSGLPNDRFFAVRPEGSVSTLKIQRTERGDSAVYLCASSAPGTGGELFFGEGSRLTVL.

The table lists this clone with a few counts. V usage is TRBV19 and J usage is TRBJ2-1, with 7 positions matching TRBD2. This CDR3 contains 18 residues. The V and J ends lost 5 bases and 4 bases, in that order; junction bases with no gene match: 17. Germline V lookup: CDR1 LNHDA, CDR2 SQIVND (reference sequence). The chain's CDR3 is CASSSDGGGALAYNEQFF. The CDR3 DNA reads as TGTGCCAGTAGTTCCGATGGCGGGGGTGCCCTTGCTTACAATGAGCAGTTCTTC.